The present T cell receptor (beta chain) was sequenced within a study of blood T cell repertoires in COVID-19. The wider study: Samples taken during acute and convalescent COVID-19 were collected in the United States, Italy and Spain. T cells, B-cell-depleted T cells, or PBMCs provided the cDNA or gDNA that served as material.

As processed by the authors: Amplification of reference gene primers was used by the study to estimate nucleated cell counts. Sequencing used immunoSEQ multiplex PCR; TCRdb keeps in-frame clones, though not all of them. The V and J calls and clone size are taken from that table; D and trimming were inferred from the DNA. In the table there are about 190,000 clones, roughly 81% of which are singletons. Trimming cost V 4 bases and J 4 bases; bases outside gene matches: 12. CDR1 is SGHTS, CDR2 YDEGEE, per germline. This CDR3 is 16 amino acids long. This clone has just one count. This chain links TRBV5-8 with TRBJ2-5; 8 nucleotides agree with TRBD1. The specimen was peripheral blood. The receptor was derived from a woman aged 70-85 years with active or convalescent COVID-19. The CDR3 region is CASSSWQGARGETQYF. As DNA, the CDR3 is TGTGCCAGCAGCAGCTGGCAGGGGGCTAGAGGAGAGACCCAGTACTTC.